Listed here are 5 T cell receptor beta chains from one sample, sequenced in a study of T-cell memory formation after mild COVID-19. TCRdb redid the calling of the 5' RACE reads with MiXCR, one entry per CDR3 protein. The sample carries over 350,000 distinct CDR3 sequences, 16% recorded once. Sequencing used PBMCs or a T cell subset sorted from them (not recorded which). These receptors originate from a man aged 18 to 30 who had mild COVID-19 (a few samples of this study predate the infection). Cell type and time point are not known.

This clonotype was counted only a few times. The chain couples TRBV27 to TRBJ2-3; maybe TRBD2 (5 bases). V was trimmed by 8 bases and J by 12 bases, leaving 18 bases between them. Germline V gene lookup returns CDR1 MNHEY and CDR2 SMNVEV (reference sequence). CDR3 size: 12 residues. Here the CDR3 DNA reads TGTGCCAGCGGTCCGACGGGATGGAGCCAGTATTTT. Residues: CASGPTGWSQYF.

The table lists this clonotype with a few counts. The V call is TRBV20-1, the J call TRBJ1-2; 7 positions agree with TRBD1. Germline V gene sequence: CDR1 DFQATT, CDR2 SNEGSKA (reference sequence). V lost 0 bases and J lost 7; bases outside the gene matches: 5. The CDR3 is 13 residues long. This CDR3 is CSAREDRAFGYTF. For the CDR3, the DNA is TGCAGTGCTAGAGAAGACAGGGCGTTTGGCTACACCTTC.

This clonotype was observed at least ten times. The chain combines TRBV7-2 with TRBJ1-6; D may be TRBD1 (5 bases). With 2 bases removed from V and 14 bases from J, the gap between germline ends came to 19 bases. The CDR3 runs 15 residues. The germline V gene has CDR1 SGHTA and CDR2 FQGNSA. This CDR3 reads CASSLIPGTGKALHF. The CDR3 region has the DNA TGTGCCAGCAGCTTAATCCCCGGGACGGGGAAGGCCCTCCACTTT.

This chain links TRBV5-1 with TRBJ1-2, with D possibly matching TRBD1 (5 bases). The germline CDR1 and CDR2 sequences are SGHRS and YFSETQ. This CDR3 region has 15 residues. V gave up 4 bases and J gave up 5 bases, with 18 bases separating them. The CDR3 protein is CASSPVFAGRYGYTF. The DNA of the CDR3 is TGCGCCAGCAGCCCCGTCTTCGCGGGACGTTATGGCTACACCTTC. The complete variable domain, with remaining parts taken from reference TRBV5-1 and TRBJ1-2, reads KAGVTQTPRYLIKTRGQQVTLSCSPISGHRSVSWYQQTPGQGLQFLFEYFSETQRNKGNFPGRFSGRQFSNSRSEMNVSTLELGDSALYLCASSPVFAGRYGYTFGSGTRLTVV.

The sample holds a few counts of this clonotype. The chain couples TRBV19 to TRBJ1-6; a weak D match, TRBD1 (5 bases). Trimming removed 8 bases at V and 7 bases at J, with 12 bases between. The CDR3 sequence is 13 residues long. Germline CDR1 and CDR2: LNHDA and SQIVND (reference sequence). Written as DNA, the CDR3 is TGTGCCAGTCGGCAGGGTTTGAATTCACCCCTCCACTTT. Its translation: CASRQGLNSPLHF.